The present T cell receptor beta chain was sequenced within a study of TIL therapy for anti-PD-1-resistant metastatic lung cancer. Time point denoted: pre-treatment sample, taken before nivolumab and TIL therapy. Pleural nodules or supraclavicular lymph nodes made up most of the excised metastases sampled. The libraries were made with immunoSEQ v3. Clones were sequenced by immunoSEQ multiplex PCR, and TCRdb holds only the in-frame ones, with some missing. The sample yields 6,000 to 7,500 clones, 62% seen once. This CDR3 is built from 14 residues. V gave up 4 bases and J gave up 2 bases; unmatched junction bases: 4. Looked up from germline, CDR1 is SGHKS and CDR2 is YYEKEE (reference sequence).

The TCR originated in a person between 25 and 80 years old with non-small cell lung cancer. Sequencing was performed on tumor tissue, taken at baseline. The chain carries TRBV5-5 and TRBJ2-5; the match to TRBD2 covers 8 bases. In nucleotides, the CDR3 is TGTGCCAGCAGCCCGGGAGGGGGGCAAGAGACCCAGTACTTC. Its protein product is CASSPGGGQETQYF.